The clone carrying this TCR beta chain came up once. The data are from a study of blood T cell repertoires in COVID-19. Study-wide context: The United States, Italy and Spain provided the acute and convalescent COVID-19 samples. Sample material is recorded as cDNA or gDNA derived from T cells, B-cell-depleted T cells, or PBMCs.

Repertoires were generated with immunoSEQ multiplex PCR, while TCRdb's copy carries only in-frame clones and drops some. The sample shows approximately 70,000 clones, about nine tenths of them seen only once. The sequencing input was peripheral blood. This clonotype originated in a man aged 70-80 years with active or convalescent COVID-19.

CDR3 protein: CASSFHLGYEQYF. CDR3 DNA: TGTGCCAGCAGCTTTCACCTCGGGTACGAGCAGTACTTC. This chain connects TRBV7-2 to TRBJ2-7; no definite D call. CDR3 size: 13 residues. V lost 3 bases and J 4 bases, leaving 10 bases between the germline ends. Germline CDR1 SGHTA, CDR2 FQGNSA.